Presented here are 13 T cell receptor beta chains from one specimen sequenced in a study of shared clonotypes between healthy human individuals. Repertoires were generated with immunoSEQ multiplex PCR, while TCRdb's copy carries only in-frame clones and drops some. Found here are hundreds of thousands of clones, 98% of them singletons; the top ten hold 0.25% to 0.35%. Naive CD8 cells lacked CD45RO, underwent positive selection for CCR7 and left out terminally differentiated effector memory CD45RA+ cells. Sequencing used naive CD8+ T cells sorted from blood. The source of these receptors is a man aged 25 to 40 in good health.

This chain links TRBV11-3 with TRBJ2-7; D is possibly TRBD1 or TRBD2 (6 bases each). The V gene's germline CDR1 is SGHNT and CDR2 YENEEA. The CDR3 runs 13 residues. Trimming removed 1 base at V and 7 bases at J, with 11 bases between. This chain's CDR3 is CASSLGGAREQYF. CDR3 sequence (DNA): TGTGCCAGCAGCTTAGGGGGGGCGAGAGAGCAGTACTTC.

The chain joins TRBV15 to TRBJ1-5, with 9 nucleotides matching TRBD1. Germline V CDR1 and CDR2: LNHNV, YYDKDF (reference sequence). Trimming removed 5 bases from V and 6 bases from J; junction bases left unmatched: 5. The CDR3 loop spans 14 amino acids. Here the CDR3 reads CATSEDRGGQPQHF. CDR3 DNA: TGTGCCACCAGCGAGGACAGGGGAGGTCAGCCCCAGCATTTT.

V and J are TRBV7-6 and TRBJ2-1; 8 bases match TRBD1. The CDR3 contains 17 residues. The germline V gene encodes CDR1 SGHVS and CDR2 FNYEAQ. V dropped 3 bases and J dropped 0; count of bases not matched to a gene: 7. CDR3 in DNA: TGTGCCAGCAGCTTCCAGGGGGCTACGAGCTCCTACAATGAGCAGTTCTTC. Translating it yields CASSFQGATSSYNEQFF.

V and J are TRBV9 and TRBJ2-6, with D hard to call. V was trimmed by 3 bases and J by 1 base, leaving 14 bases between them. In germline, CDR1 is SGDLS, CDR2 YYNGEE. CDR3 length equals 17 residues. The CDR3 protein is CASSAPDQRSGANVLTF. Written as DNA, the CDR3 is TGTGCCAGCAGCGCCCCCGATCAGAGATCTGGGGCCAACGTCCTGACTTTC.

The CDR3 region has the DNA TGCAGCGTTGCAGGGGGCGCGGTGGGCCGCGAGCAGTACTTC. Translation gives CSVAGGAVGREQYF. J is TRBJ2-7 and V is TRBV29-1, with 8 bases lining up with TRBD1. The J segment lost 6 bases and the V segment lost 4 bases, leaving 11 bases of the junction unmatched. CDR3 size: 14 residues. Germline V gene lookup returns CDR1 SQVTM and CDR2 ANQGSEA.

This chain connects TRBV9 to TRBJ2-5, with 8 bases fitting TRBD2. Germline values: CDR1 SGDLS, CDR2 YYNGEE. V lost 4 bases and J lost 1; bases outside the gene matches: 6. The CDR3 covers 15 residues. The DNA for the CDR3 is TGTGCCAGCAGCCCTAGCGGGCGGATCCAAGAGACCCAGTACTTC. It codes for CASSPSGRIQETQYF.

The gene calls are TRBV11-2 and TRBJ2-3; D might be TRBD1 (6 bases). CDR3 size: 15 residues. Between the trimmed V and J ends, which lost 4 bases and 2 bases, there was a span of 13 bases. From germline, CDR1 is SGHAT and CDR2 FQNNGV. The CDR3 coding sequence is TGTGCCAGCAGCTCGGGACAACTCACCACAGATACGCAGTATTTT. As protein: CASSSGQLTTDTQYF.

The chain uses TRBV28 and TRBJ2-2, with 7 bases fitting TRBD1. This CDR3 comprises 17 residues. Germline assignment: CDR1 MDHEN and CDR2 SYDVKM. With 3 bases clipped from V and 0 bases from J, the junction kept 7 bases outside the gene matches. CDR3 in DNA: TGTGCCAGCAGTTTTGGACCGGGACAGTCGAACACCGGGGAGCTGTTTTTT. Its protein product is CASSFGPGQSNTGELFF.

The chain joins TRBV7-9 to TRBJ1-2; D possibly corresponds to TRBD1 (6 bases). V shed 4 bases and J shed 7 bases, with 28 bases lying between them. The CDR3 totals 18 residues. Germline V gene sequence: CDR1 SEHNR, CDR2 FQNEAQ (reference sequence). The CDR3 reads CASSSLGRRDKGGGGYTF. Written as DNA, the CDR3 is TGTGCCAGCAGCTCCCTAGGTCGGAGGGACAAAGGTGGCGGTGGCTACACCTTC.

The chain recombines TRBV6-6 with TRBJ2-7, with unresolved D. Trimming pared 5 bases from V and 4 bases from J, leaving 6 bases between. This CDR3 spans 11 amino acids. The germline V gene has CDR1 MNHNY and CDR2 SVGAGI (reference sequence). CDR3 coding DNA: TGTGCCAGCAGTACAATATACGAGCAGTACTTC. Its protein is CASSTIYEQYF.

V and J are TRBV14 and TRBJ2-1; TRBD2 matches at 10 bases. The CDR3 runs 17 residues. V dropped 0 bases and J dropped 7; count of bases not matched to a gene: 9. CDR1 is SGHDN and CDR2 is FVKESK in the germline V gene. CDR3 protein: CASSQDPALAGVNEQFF. In DNA form, the CDR3 reads TGTGCCAGCAGCCAAGATCCGGCGCTAGCGGGAGTTAATGAGCAGTTCTTC.

The chain combines TRBV6-6 with TRBJ2-2; 11 bases line up with TRBD1. CDR1 MNHNY and CDR2 SVGAGI come from the germline V gene (reference sequence). This CDR3 is built from 14 residues. Trimming at V came to 2 bases and at J to 8 bases, leaving 1 base not matched to a gene. Here the CDR3 reads CASSYGTGGGELFF. The CDR3 bases are TGTGCCAGCAGTTACGGGACAGGGGGTGGGGAGCTGTTTTTT.

The chain links TRBV29-1 to TRBJ2-7; D is undetermined. Trimming took off 0 bases at V and 0 bases at J, with 6 bases between the two ends. This CDR3 comprises 13 residues. CDR1 and CDR2 from the germline V gene are SQVTM and ANQGSEA. Here the CDR3 reads CSVEDLDSYEQYF. CDR3 DNA sequence: TGCAGCGTTGAAGATTTGGACTCCTACGAGCAGTACTTC.